Each of the 12 T cell receptor beta chains below was sequenced from the same sample in a study of somatic mutations in cytotoxic T cells in rheumatoid arthritis. This table comes from immunoSEQ multiplex PCR, and its TCRdb copy is limited to in-frame clones, with some not included. The sample holds roughly 10,000 clones, 70% to 90% seen once. Material for sequencing was CD8+ T cells sorted from blood. The receptors were sampled from an adult with rheumatoid arthritis.

In nucleotides, the CDR3 is TGTGCCAGTAGTATAGAAGCAGGAGGGGGATACGAGCAGTACTTC. Translating gives CASSIEAGGGYEQYF. This sequence joins TRBV19 and TRBJ2-7; D is perhaps TRBD1 or TRBD2 (6 bases each). This CDR3 contains 15 residues. The germline V gene encodes CDR1 LNHDA and CDR2 SQIVND (reference sequence). Deletions cut 0 bases from V and 4 bases from J, with 13 bases between.

About this clone itself: The identical CDR3 is also encoded by other nucleotide sequences in the sample. The rearrangement joins TRBV6-5 to TRBJ2-3; tentatively, D is TRBD1 or TRBD2 (5 bases each). Germline lookup yields CDR1 MNHEY and CDR2 SVGAGI. The CDR3 is 16 residues long. Deletions cut 2 bases from V and 3 bases from J, with 15 bases between. This CDR3 reads CASSYEGTGPTDTQYF. The CDR3 DNA reads TGTGCCAGCAGTTACGAAGGGACGGGTCCGACAGATACGCAGTATTTT.

The table lists this clone with a few counts. V is TRBV5-6 and J is TRBJ2-1, with 7 bases matching TRBD2. Germline V gene data show CDR1 as SGHDT and CDR2 as YYEEEE. The CDR3 covers 13 residues. V shed 0 bases and J 8 bases; nucleotides not matched to a gene: 2. The CDR3 bases are TGTGCCAGCAGCTTGGCTAGCGGTGATGAGCAGTTCTTC. This encodes CASSLASGDEQFF.

This clone was seen a single time. The rearrangement links TRBV28 to TRBJ1-2, with 11 bases aligning to TRBD1. The CDR3 covers 18 residues. Germline loops: CDR1 MDHEN, CDR2 SYDVKM. V shed 4 bases and J 2 bases; nucleotides not matched to a gene: 12. The CDR3 loop reads CASSSPPGQGVENYGYTF. The CDR3 DNA follows: TGTGCCAGCAGTTCCCCGCCGGGACAGGGGGTCGAAAACTATGGCTACACCTTC.

The genes are TRBV27 and TRBJ2-7; D may correspond to TRBD1 or TRBD2 (6 bases each). This CDR3 is 17 amino acids long. V shed 6 bases and J shed 5 bases, with 26 bases lying between them. Germline lookup yields CDR1 MNHEY and CDR2 SMNVEV (reference sequence). The CDR3 coding sequence is TGTGCCAGCAGACTACTTCCTTTAGGGGGGCGCTCGAACGAGCAGTACTTC. This translates into CASRLLPLGGRSNEQYF.

The chain carries TRBV5-6 and TRBJ2-7; D is unresolved. Germline assignment: CDR1 SGHDT and CDR2 YYEEEE. Trimming took off 2 bases at V and 5 bases at J, with 8 bases between the two ends. The CDR3 length is 12 residues. CDR3 bases: TGTGCCAGCAGCTTTCTCATCCACGAGCAGTACTTC. Translated: CASSFLIHEQYF.

The V and J genes are TRBV27 and TRBJ1-2, with D possibly matching TRBD1 (5 bases). Germline CDR1 reads MNHEY; CDR2 reads SMNVEV (reference sequence). V was shortened by 2 bases and J by 2 bases, with 6 bases between the two germline ends. The CDR3 runs to 13 residues. CDR3 DNA sequence: TGTGCCAGCAGTTTAGGGGGGAACTATGGCTACACCTTC. It translates to CASSLGGNYGYTF.

The gene calls are TRBV7-8 and TRBJ1-2, with D hard to call. The CDR3 is 15 amino acids. Trimming left V 1 base short and J 7 bases short, with 16 bases between. The germline V gene encodes CDR1 SGHVS and CDR2 FQNEAQ. CDR3 DNA sequence: TGTGCCAGCAGCTTAGGCGCAGGAGAATATCTTGGCTACACCTTC. Translation: CASSLGAGEYLGYTF. The whole variable domain, filled in from reference TRBV7-8 and TRBJ1-2, reads GAGVSQSPRYKVAKRGQDVALRCDPISGHVSLFWYQQALGQGPEFLTYFQNEAQLDKSGLPSDRFFAERPEGSVSTLKIQRTQQEDSAVYLCASSLGAGEYLGYTFGSGTRLTVV.

This clone was recorded a few times. The V and J genes are TRBV7-9 and TRBJ1-5, with D possibly being TRBD1 (6 bases). The length of the CDR3 is 13 residues. V gave up 5 bases and J gave up 5 bases, with 10 bases separating them. Germline V gene lookup returns CDR1 SEHNR and CDR2 FQNEAQ (reference sequence). CDR3 loop: CASSDGGHQPQHF. Written as DNA, the CDR3 is TGTGCCAGCAGCGACGGGGGGCATCAGCCCCAGCATTTT.

The DNA of the CDR3 is TGTGCCAGCAGCTTAGCGGGGTCCTCCTACAATGAGCAGTTCTTC. Amino acids: CASSLAGSSYNEQFF. The chain links TRBV7-6 to TRBJ2-1; D call uncertain. This CDR3 is 15 amino acids long. Per the germline V gene, CDR1 is SGHVS and CDR2 is FNYEAQ. Trimming removed 0 bases from V and 0 bases from J, with 6 bases in between.

The rearrangement joins TRBV19 to TRBJ2-1; TRBD2 agrees at 8 bases. J was trimmed by 5 bases and V by 5 bases; bases with no gene match: 8. CDR1 is LNHDA and CDR2 is SQIVND in the germline V gene (reference sequence). CDR3 size: 15 residues. Here the CDR3 DNA reads TGTGCCAGTAGTTCCGGGACTAGAGGTAACAATGAGCAGTTCTTC. Protein product: CASSSGTRGNNEQFF.

The chain combines TRBV6-5 with TRBJ2-7; no clear D gene. This CDR3 contains 13 residues. The germline V gene encodes CDR1 MNHEY and CDR2 SVGAGI. Trimming shortened V by 5 bases and J by 7 bases, and 15 bases separated the two germline ends. The CDR3 region is CASSQRPRLEQYF. The CDR3 DNA reads TGTGCCAGCAGTCAACGCCCGCGGTTAGAGCAGTACTTC.